The 29 T cell receptor beta chains below all came from one sample that was sequenced in a study of blood T cell repertoires in COVID-19. Here immunoSEQ multiplex PCR was the method, and the copy in TCRdb shows in-frame clones only, minus some. The repertoire holds approximately 220,000 clones, with 65% to 85% as singletons. The sequenced sample was peripheral blood. These receptor sequences come from a woman of 80 years or more with acute or convalescent COVID-19.

The chain carries TRBV12-5 and TRBJ1-5; TRBD1 is a possible D gene (6 bases). CDR1 is LGHNT, CDR2 FRNRAP, per germline. The length of the CDR3 is 15 residues. The ends were cut back, 1 base at V and 0 bases at J, with 7 bases in the middle. CDR3 sequence: CASGLGQVSNQPQHF. The CDR3, as DNA: TGTGCTAGTGGTTTGGGACAGGTTAGCAATCAGCCCCAGCATTTT.

This clone was seen once. This chain joins TRBV5-1 and TRBJ2-5, with D perhaps matching TRBD2 (5 bases). Germline values: CDR1 SGHRS, CDR2 YFSETQ. There are 15 residues in the CDR3. The V end was cut by 0 bases, the J end by 1 base, with 10 bases between. CDR3 protein: CASSLVPGGQETQYF. CDR3 nucleotide sequence: TGCGCCAGCAGCTTGGTTCCAGGAGGCCAAGAGACCCAGTACTTC.

The chain employs TRBV28 and TRBJ1-2, with TRBD1 identical over 9 bases. V gave up 2 bases and J gave up 1 base; unmatched junction bases: 2. Germline loops: CDR1 MDHEN, CDR2 SYDVKM. This CDR3 is built from 15 residues. CDR3 bases: TGTGCCAGCAGTTTAACAGGGGGCCATAACTATGGCTACACCTTC. Protein sequence: CASSLTGGHNYGYTF.

The J gene is TRBJ2-5, the V gene TRBV27, with TRBD2 matching 9 bases. Germline V gene data show CDR1 as MNHEY and CDR2 as SMNVEV (reference sequence). J was trimmed by 1 base and V by 3 bases; bases with no gene match: 3. The length of the CDR3 is 15 residues. CDR3 sequence reads: CASSFKRGVQETQYF. The DNA for the CDR3 is TGTGCCAGCAGTTTCAAGCGGGGGGTCCAAGAGACCCAGTACTTC.

This chain uses TRBV12-3 or TRBV12-4 with TRBJ2-7, with a weak D call TRBD2 (5 bases). V lost 6 bases and J lost 6, with 12 bases in between. The CDR3 extends over 12 amino acids. CDR3 region: CASSPPGSEQYF. The CDR3, as DNA: TGTGCCAGCAGCCCTCCGGGGAGCGAGCAGTACTTC.

The CDR3 bases are TGTGCCAGTAGTGGTCCAGGACAGGGGTGGACTGAAGCTTTCTTT. Translation gives CASSGPGQGWTEAFF. The chain links TRBV19 to TRBJ1-1, with 9 bases lining up with TRBD1. Trimming at V came to 5 bases and at J to 5 bases, leaving 9 bases not matched to a gene. Germline CDR1 and CDR2: LNHDA and SQIVND (reference sequence). The CDR3 runs 15 residues.

This chain joins TRBV18 and TRBJ2-7; D is possibly TRBD1 (6 bases). Germline V CDR1 and CDR2: KGHSH, LQKENI. This CDR3 comprises 16 residues. Trimming removed 2 bases from V and 6 bases from J, with 20 bases in between. The CDR3 here is CASSPAEQGFGGEQYF. CDR3 nucleotide sequence: TGTGCCAGCTCACCAGCGGAACAGGGTTTTGGTGGCGAGCAGTACTTC.

The V call is TRBV5-1, the J call TRBJ2-5; 10 bases are a match to TRBD2. Germline V CDR1 and CDR2: SGHRS, YFSETQ. This CDR3 is 16 amino acids long. The V and J ends lost 6 bases and 4 bases, in that order; junction bases with no gene match: 12. For the CDR3, the DNA is TGCGCCAGCACCATGACTAGCGGGTTACCGATAGAGACCCAGTACTTC. This encodes CASTMTSGLPIETQYF. Looking up the rest from reference TRBV5-1 and TRBJ2-5 gives the full variable domain: KAGVTQTPRYLIKTRGQQVTLSCSPISGHRSVSWYQQTPGQGLQFLFEYFSETQRNKGNFPGRFSGRQFSNSRSEMNVSTLELGDSALYLCASTMTSGLPIETQYFGPGTRLLVL.

This chain connects TRBV5-1 to TRBJ2-5; 11 nucleotides align to TRBD2. With V trimmed by 4 bases and J by 2 bases, 10 bases remained unmatched. Germline V gene data show CDR1 as SGHRS and CDR2 as YFSETQ. This CDR3 region has 17 residues. The CDR3: CASSTSGTSGLQETQYF. The CDR3 DNA sequence: TGCGCCAGCAGCACGTCCGGGACTAGCGGCCTGCAAGAGACCCAGTACTTC.

V usage is TRBV27 and J usage is TRBJ2-2; TRBD2 matches at 7 bases. The germline gives CDR1 MNHEY, CDR2 SMNVEV (reference sequence). Trimming at V came to 1 base and at J to 6 bases, leaving 11 bases not matched to a gene. This CDR3 is 17 amino acids long. The CDR3 spells CASSLYSAGVGAGELFF. As DNA, the CDR3 is TGTGCCAGCAGTTTATATTCGGCGGGAGTGGGGGCCGGGGAGCTGTTTTTT.

This clone was observed a handful of times. The chain uses TRBV4-2 and TRBJ1-2; the match to TRBD1 covers 8 bases. Germline lookup yields CDR1 LGHNA and CDR2 YNFKEQ. J was trimmed by 4 bases and V by 2 bases; bases with no gene match: 0. This CDR3 has 13 residues. The CDR3 here is CASSQTGGYGYTF. For the CDR3, the DNA is TGTGCCAGCAGCCAAACAGGGGGCTATGGCTACACCTTC.

The chain uses TRBV4-1 and TRBJ1-6; D is perhaps TRBD1 (5 bases). The CDR3 contains 14 residues. Trimming took off 2 bases at V and 8 bases at J, with 10 bases between the two ends. Germline V lookup: CDR1 MGHRA, CDR2 YSYEKL. CDR3 loop: CASSQQGRDSPLHF. CDR3 nucleotide sequence: TGCGCCAGCAGCCAACAGGGAAGGGATTCACCCCTCCACTTT.

This clone was found once. The rearrangement uses TRBV29-1 and TRBJ2-2; 7 positions match TRBD2. Trimming removed 5 bases from V and 2 bases from J; junction bases left unmatched: 5. This CDR3 has 14 residues. Looked up from germline, CDR1 is SQVTM and CDR2 is ANQGSEA. CDR3 sequence reads: CSVSLAANTGELFF. The CDR3 nucleotides read TGCAGCGTTTCCCTAGCGGCAAACACCGGGGAGCTGTTTTTT.

This sequence joins TRBV15 and TRBJ1-5; D uncertain. V lost 0 bases and J lost 5, with 14 bases in between. CDR3 length: 16 amino acids. CDR1 is LNHNV and CDR2 is YYDKDF in the germline V gene (reference sequence). The CDR3 sequence is CATSRESTNLHQPQHF. The CDR3 coding sequence is TGTGCCACCAGCAGAGAATCGACAAACCTTCATCAGCCCCAGCATTTT.

The CDR3 DNA reads as TGCGCCAGCAGTTCCGACAGGGCAACGACGGGAAACACCATATATTTT. Translated, it gives CASSSDRATTGNTIYF. This rearrangement joins TRBV5-1 to TRBJ1-3; TRBD1 matches 7 bases. Germline CDR1 reads SGHRS; CDR2 reads YFSETQ. The CDR3 spans 16 residues. Trimming at V came to 5 bases and at J to 4 bases, leaving 12 bases not matched to a gene.

J is TRBJ1-5 and V is TRBV6-6; D is unresolved. Germline assignment: CDR1 MNHNY and CDR2 SVGAGI (reference sequence). This CDR3 comprises 13 residues. The V gene lost 7 bases and the J gene lost 7 bases, with 14 bases spanning the gap. The CDR3 sequence is CASTHIKFQPQHF. The CDR3 DNA sequence: TGTGCCAGCACCCACATTAAATTCCAGCCCCAGCATTTT.

The V gene is TRBV10-3, the J gene TRBJ1-6, with 7 bases that match TRBD1. The CDR3 runs to 13 residues. V dropped 10 bases and J dropped 6; count of bases not matched to a gene: 6. Germline CDR1 and CDR2: ENHRY and SYGVKD. CDR3: CATRDSRNSPLHF. The CDR3 coding sequence is TGTGCCACCCGGGACAGCCGTAATTCACCCCTCCACTTT.

On this clone: Other DNA sequences from this sample encode an identical CDR3 as well. The DNA for the CDR3 is TGCGCCAGCAGCTACGGACAGGGGGCTTACGAGCAGTACTTC. This translates into CASSYGQGAYEQYF. The V gene is TRBV5-1, the J gene TRBJ2-7; the match to TRBD1 covers 11 bases. Germline V gene data show CDR1 as SGHRS and CDR2 as YFSETQ. V was pared by 3 bases and J by 4 bases, with 3 bases of the junction left unmatched. The CDR3 is 14 amino acids.

This rearrangement joins TRBV28 to TRBJ2-7; TRBD2 matches 7 bases. This CDR3 spans 13 amino acids. The V gene's germline CDR1 is MDHEN and CDR2 SYDVKM. J was trimmed by 1 base and V by 10 bases; bases with no gene match: 7. CDR3 amino acids: CAIGRRGSYEQYF. In nucleotides, the CDR3 is TGTGCCATCGGGAGGCGAGGGTCCTACGAGCAGTACTTC.

This chain joins TRBV10-3 and TRBJ2-3; 7 nucleotides line up with TRBD1. Losses at the gene ends were 10 bases for V and 1 base for J; bases not matched to a gene: 2. The length of the CDR3 is 12 residues. Germline CDR1 ENHRY, CDR2 SYGVKD. The CDR3 reads CANGQGTDTQYF. In DNA form, the CDR3 reads TGTGCCAACGGACAGGGCACAGATACGCAGTATTTT.

In the case of this clone: Relative to the germline gene, one junction end is altered; a read error may explain this. The gene calls are TRBV10-3 and TRBJ2-5; no clear D. The CDR3 is 12 amino acids. The germline gives CDR1 ENHRY, CDR2 SYGVKD. The CDR3 is CATSGEKETQYF. The CDR3 nucleotides read TGTGCCACCAGTGGAGAAAAAGAGACCCAGTACTTC.

The chain links TRBV6-5 to TRBJ2-7, with TRBD2 as a possible D gene (6 bases). The germline V gene has CDR1 MNHEY and CDR2 SVGAGI. This CDR3 region has 14 residues. The germline V and J ends were trimmed by 5 bases and 0 bases, with 11 bases remaining between them. CDR3 sequence: CASSPRDGSYEQYF. CDR3 DNA sequence: TGTGCCAGCAGTCCGCGGGACGGCTCCTACGAGCAGTACTTC.

Regarding this clone: Other DNA sequences from this sample encode an identical CDR3 as well. V is TRBV19 and J is TRBJ1-5; TRBD1 might be the D (5 bases). CDR1 is LNHDA, CDR2 SQIVND, per germline (reference sequence). The CDR3 extends over 14 amino acids. The germline V and J ends were trimmed by 1 base and 3 bases, with 7 bases remaining between them. The CDR3 sequence is CASSIGQFNQPQHF. In DNA form, the CDR3 reads TGTGCCAGTAGTATAGGACAGTTCAATCAGCCCCAGCATTTT.

The chain links TRBV5-1 to TRBJ1-5; D possibly corresponds to TRBD1 (5 bases). The V gene's germline CDR1 is SGHRS and CDR2 YFSETQ. V was pared by 0 bases and J by 5 bases, with 12 bases between. The CDR3 consists of 15 residues. The CDR3 DNA follows: TGCGCCAGCAGCTTGGGATCGGGGGTCGATCAGCCCCAGCATTTT. Translated, it gives CASSLGSGVDQPQHF.

The rearrangement uses TRBV15 and TRBJ1-6, with D maybe TRBD1 (6 bases). V was pared by 0 bases and J by 2 bases, with 11 bases between. Germline V gives CDR1 LNHNV, CDR2 YYDKDF (reference sequence). CDR3 size: 17 residues. CDR3 in amino acids: CATSRDRGTAYNSPLHF. The CDR3 coding sequence is TGTGCCACCAGCAGAGACAGGGGAACAGCCTATAATTCACCCCTCCACTTT.

As DNA, the CDR3 is TGTGCCAGCAGCCGGGGACAGGGGACAGGCCTCAATCAGCCCCAGCATTTT. Its protein product is CASSRGQGTGLNQPQHF. The chain joins TRBV3-1 (or the pseudogene TRBV3-2) to TRBJ1-5; 10 bases match TRBD1. There are 17 residues in the CDR3. V shed 4 bases, J shed 3 bases, and the junction held 9 bases outside the gene matches. Germline V gene sequence: CDR1 LGHDT, CDR2 YNNKEL (reference sequence).

The rearrangement links TRBV5-1 to TRBJ1-2, with 7 bases matching TRBD1. J lost 9 bases, V lost 0 bases, and 5 bases had no gene match. The CDR3 contains 13 residues. Germline V CDR1 and CDR2: SGHRS, YFSETQ. CDR3 sequence (DNA): TGCGCCAGCAGCTTGGGCACAGGGGAAAGCTACACCTTC. Its translation: CASSLGTGESYTF.

V and J are TRBV20-1 and TRBJ2-7; D is unclear. The CDR3 is made up of 13 amino acids. Germline values: CDR1 DFQATT, CDR2 SNEGSKA (reference sequence). Trimming took off 3 bases at V and 4 bases at J, with 13 bases between the two ends. DNA of the CDR3: TGCAGTGCTAGTCAGGCAGAGATTTACGAGCAGTACTTC. This translates into CSASQAEIYEQYF.

This clone has only one observation. The J gene is TRBJ2-1, the V gene TRBV15; TRBD2 matches 8 bases. The trim removed 0 bases at V and 10 bases at J, leaving 8 bases unmatched. Per germline, CDR1 LNHNV and CDR2 YYDKDF (reference sequence). The CDR3 loop spans 15 amino acids. In DNA form, the CDR3 reads TGTGCCACCAGCAGAGATTTGGCGGGAGGCCGGGAGCAGTTCTTC. It specifies CATSRDLAGGREQFF. Combining the CDR3 with reference TRBV15 and TRBJ2-1 gives the whole variable domain DAMVIQNPRYQVTQFGKPVTLSCSQTLNHNVMYWYQQKSSQAPKLLFHYYDKDFNNEADTPDNFQSRRPNTSFCFLDIRSPGLGDTAMYLCATSRDLAGGREQFFGPGTRLTVL.